These 20 T cell receptor beta chains originate from one sample sequenced in a study of blood T cell repertoires in COVID-19. Using immunoSEQ multiplex PCR, the repertoire was profiled, and TCRdb retains in-frame clones only, with some absent. The top ten clones hold 1.5% to 2% of a sample with 430,000 or so clones, 70% to 90% of them seen once. The sequencing sample was made of PBMCs or T cells enriched from blood (not recorded which). Receptors originate from a middle-aged woman who had recovered from COVID-19.

This chain uses TRBV18 with TRBJ2-1; perhaps TRBD1 as D (6 bases). Deletions cut 2 bases from V and 8 bases from J, with 10 bases between. The CDR3 consists of 13 residues. CDR1 and CDR2 from the germline V gene are KGHSH and LQKENI. The CDR3 loop is CASSPTGWHEQFF. CDR3 DNA: TGTGCCAGCTCACCAACAGGGTGGCATGAGCAGTTCTTC.

V usage is TRBV12-3 or TRBV12-4 and J usage is TRBJ2-1; D gene unclear. The CDR3 is made up of 13 amino acids. With 2 bases removed from V and 10 bases from J, the gap between germline ends came to 12 bases. CDR3: CASSLQQFNEQFF. CDR3 nucleotide sequence: TGTGCCAGCAGTTTACAACAATTCAACGAGCAGTTCTTC.

The CDR3 here is CATSDSSPGTSGRKFYYEQYF. The CDR3 nucleotides read TGTGCCACCAGTGATTCGTCGCCCGGGACTAGCGGGAGGAAATTTTACTACGAGCAGTACTTC. The chain combines TRBV24-1 with TRBJ2-7; 15 bases are shared with TRBD2. From germline, CDR1 is KGHDR and CDR2 SFDVKD. Trimming cost V 2 bases and J 3 bases; bases outside gene matches: 16. The length of the CDR3 is 21 residues.

The chain joins TRBV24-1 to TRBJ2-3; no definite D call. V dropped 4 bases and J dropped 2 bases, with 6 bases sitting between them. The CDR3 is 13 amino acids. CDR1 and CDR2 (germline): KGHDR, SFDVKD. CDR3 nucleotides: TGTGCCACCAGTGAACCTACCACAGATACGCAGTATTTT. Translated: CATSEPTTDTQYF.

The genes are TRBV11-2 and TRBJ1-1; weak D call: TRBD1 (5 bases). Per the germline V gene, CDR1 is SGHAT and CDR2 is FQNNGV. This CDR3 is built from 13 residues. The V and J ends lost 5 bases and 11 bases respectively, with 18 bases between them. This chain's CDR3 is CASSVGGSLEAFF. The CDR3 DNA reads TGTGCCAGCAGCGTCGGGGGTAGCCTTGAGGCTTTCTTT.

The chain carries TRBV27 and TRBJ2-3; tentatively, D is TRBD2 (6 bases). V dropped 5 bases and J dropped 4 bases, with 16 bases sitting between them. In germline, CDR1 is MNHEY, CDR2 SMNVEV (reference sequence). The CDR3 runs to 15 residues. In DNA, the CDR3 is TGTGCCAGCAGTCCTGGCGGGATCCTGCCAGATACGCAGTATTTT. The encoded protein is CASSPGGILPDTQYF.

In the case of this clone: Other DNA sequences of this sample code for an identical CDR3. This chain joins TRBV6-5 and TRBJ2-7; 7 bases align to TRBD1. The CDR3 totals 13 residues. The ends lost 5 bases at V and 4 bases at J; junction bases unmatched: 5. Per the germline V gene, CDR1 is MNHEY and CDR2 is SVGAGI. The CDR3 is CASSRQGLYEQYF. For the CDR3, the DNA is TGTGCCAGCAGTAGACAGGGCCTTTACGAGCAGTACTTC.

The rearrangement joins TRBV11-2 to TRBJ2-4; TRBD2 is a possible D gene (5 bases). V shed 4 bases and J shed 0 bases, with 10 bases lying between them. The length of the CDR3 is 15 residues. Germline V gene data show CDR1 as SGHAT and CDR2 as FQNNGV. The DNA for the CDR3 is TGTGCCAGCAGCTCCATCGGGGTAGCCAAAAACATTCAGTACTTC. Its translation is CASSSIGVAKNIQYF.

The chain combines TRBV27 with TRBJ2-1; 8 bases line up with TRBD1. Germline-derived CDR1 and CDR2 are MNHEY and SMNVEV (reference sequence). V lost 6 bases, J lost 0 bases, and 4 bases stayed unmatched. This CDR3 contains 15 residues. The CDR3 spells CASRRQGSSYNEQFF. CDR3 bases: TGTGCCAGCAGAAGACAGGGGAGCTCCTACAATGAGCAGTTCTTC.

This clone was seen only once. The rearrangement joins TRBV18 to TRBJ2-7; weak D call: TRBD1 (6 bases). Trimming removed 2 bases at V and 0 bases at J, with 20 bases between. This CDR3 comprises 18 residues. Germline V gene lookup returns CDR1 KGHSH and CDR2 LQKENI. The CDR3 protein is CASSPYRWDTSSSYEQYF. The CDR3 DNA follows: TGTGCCAGCTCACCATATCGTTGGGACACAAGTAGCTCCTACGAGCAGTACTTC. Combining the CDR3 with reference TRBV18 and TRBJ2-7 gives the whole variable domain NAGVMQNPRHLVRRRGQEARLRCSPMKGHSHVYWYRQLPEEGLKFMVYLQKENIIDESGMPKERFSAEFPKEGPSILRIQQVVRGDSAAYFCASSPYRWDTSSSYEQYFGPGTRLTVT.

This chain joins TRBV13 and TRBJ1-5; 7 bases map to TRBD1. This CDR3 comprises 15 residues. The germline CDR1 and CDR2 sequences are PRHDT and FYEKMQ (reference sequence). Losses at the gene ends were 2 bases for V and 3 bases for J; bases not matched to a gene: 4. The CDR3 loop is CASSLRGQPNQPQHF. The CDR3 DNA reads as TGTGCCAGCAGCTTACGGGGACAGCCCAATCAGCCCCAGCATTTT.

This clone showed up just once. The V call is TRBV5-1, the J call TRBJ2-1; 13 bases are a match to TRBD2. The CDR3 spans 16 residues. Germline V CDR1 and CDR2: SGHRS, YFSETQ. V gave up 4 bases and J gave up 7 bases; unmatched junction bases: 8. The CDR3 DNA reads as TGCGCCAGCAGCCTTCTGACTAGCGGGGGGCGGAATGAGCAGTTCTTC. The encoded protein is CASSLLTSGGRNEQFF.

The chain has TRBV18 and TRBJ2-1; 8 bases match TRBD2. The germline CDR1 and CDR2 sequences are KGHSH and LQKENI. Unmatched junction bases numbered 5, after V lost 1 base and J lost 6 bases. The CDR3 contains 15 residues. The chain's CDR3 is CASSPRGTRVNEQFF. As DNA, the CDR3 is TGTGCCAGCTCACCACGGGGGACTAGAGTCAATGAGCAGTTCTTC. Full variable domain (remainder filled in from reference TRBV18 and TRBJ2-1): NAGVMQNPRHLVRRRGQEARLRCSPMKGHSHVYWYRQLPEEGLKFMVYLQKENIIDESGMPKERFSAEFPKEGPSILRIQQVVRGDSAAYFCASSPRGTRVNEQFFGPGTRLTVL.

The table lists this clone with a count of one. J is TRBJ1-2 and V is TRBV4-3; TRBD1 matches at 9 bases. Germline CDR1 is LGHNA and CDR2 is YSLEER. The CDR3 consists of 13 residues. V shed 4 bases and J 8 bases; nucleotides not matched to a gene: 5. The CDR3 sequence: CASSLGTGRGYTF. The CDR3 DNA reads as TGCGCCAGCAGCCTTGGGACAGGGAGGGGCTACACCTTC.

The rearrangement links TRBV3-1 (or the pseudogene TRBV3-2) to TRBJ2-3, with TRBD1 matching over 9 bases. Trimming took 4 bases from V and 4 from J; bases not matched to a gene: 12. The CDR3 runs 17 residues. Per germline, CDR1 LGHDT and CDR2 YNNKEL (reference sequence). This CDR3 is CASSLQTGTGTADTQYF. The CDR3 DNA reads TGTGCCAGCAGCCTCCAAACCGGGACAGGGACGGCAGATACGCAGTATTTT.

The chain is built from TRBV24-1 and TRBJ2-1; 14 nucleotides agree with TRBD2. This CDR3 region has 16 residues. Germline V CDR1 and CDR2: KGHDR, SFDVKD. V shed 2 bases, J shed 9 bases, and the junction held 5 bases outside the gene matches. CDR3 amino acids: CATSDSGLAGVTEQFF. Written as DNA, the CDR3 is TGTGCCACCAGTGATTCGGGACTAGCGGGAGTGACTGAGCAGTTCTTC.

This clone has more than one count but fewer than ten. CDR3 sequence reads: CASTLWGENEQFF. The CDR3, as DNA: TGTGCCAGCACCCTGTGGGGGGAAAATGAGCAGTTCTTC. The V and J genes are TRBV12-3 or TRBV12-4 and TRBJ2-1, with D possibly TRBD2 on 6 matching bases. V dropped 7 bases and J dropped 7 bases, with 14 bases sitting between them. The CDR3 contains 13 residues.

The V gene is TRBV18, the J gene TRBJ1-1; no definite D call. The germline CDR1 and CDR2 sequences are KGHSH and LQKENI. This CDR3 contains 13 residues. V was trimmed by 2 bases and J by 3 bases, leaving 7 bases between them. CDR3: CASSPSTDTEAFF. In nucleotides, the CDR3 is TGTGCCAGCTCACCAAGTACGGACACTGAAGCTTTCTTT.

The chain joins TRBV19 to TRBJ2-1, with 9 bases that match TRBD2. This CDR3 contains 18 residues. CDR1 and CDR2 from the germline V gene are LNHDA and SQIVND (reference sequence). The V segment lost 1 base and the J segment 4 bases; nucleotides outside the gene matches: 11. The CDR3 DNA is TGTGCCAGTAGTATAGGGCGCCAGACTAGCGGAGTATACAATGAGCAGTTCTTC. Encoded protein: CASSIGRQTSGVYNEQFF.

The rearrangement joins TRBV24-1 to TRBJ2-1; tentative D call: TRBD1 (6 bases). Per germline, CDR1 KGHDR and CDR2 SFDVKD. The CDR3 has 12 residues. The V gene lost 4 bases and the J gene lost 8 bases, with 8 bases spanning the gap. CDR3 loop: CATSDAGDEQFF. Written as DNA, the CDR3 is TGTGCCACCAGTGACGCAGGGGATGAGCAGTTCTTC.